The 7 T cell receptor beta chains below all came from one sample that was sequenced in a study of blood T cell repertoires in COVID-19. The data were produced by immunoSEQ multiplex PCR, yet TCRdb's version contains in-frame clones alone and is incomplete. Altogether 150,000 to 200,000 clones are present, less than 85% being singletons, with the ten largest covering roughly 14%. The sequenced material came from peripheral blood. The receptor set was obtained from a man aged 50 to 60 who had recovered from COVID-19.

The J gene is TRBJ1-4, the V gene TRBV24-1, with no clear D. The V end lost 3 bases, the J end lost 5 bases, and 15 bases lay between the germline ends. This CDR3 is built from 16 residues. Germline V CDR1 and CDR2: KGHDR, SFDVKD. CDR3 sequence: CATSDPREGANEKLFF. CDR3 nucleotide sequence: TGTGCCACCAGTGATCCCCGGGAGGGCGCGAATGAAAAACTGTTTTTT.

The chain links TRBV19 to TRBJ2-5, with 13 bases fitting TRBD2. The V and J ends lost 4 bases and 4 bases, in that order; junction bases with no gene match: 9. The CDR3 sequence is 17 residues long. Germline V gives CDR1 LNHDA, CDR2 SQIVND (reference sequence). DNA of the CDR3: TGTGCCAGTAGTACCCGGACTAGCGGGAGAGTACTAGAGACCCAGTACTTC. It is translated as CASSTRTSGRVLETQYF.

This chain joins TRBV7-3 and TRBJ2-1; TRBD2 aligns across 13 bases. The CDR3 has 16 amino acids. V lost 5 bases, J lost 10 bases, and 11 bases stayed unmatched. Germline loops: CDR1 SGHTA, CDR2 FQGTGA. As DNA, the CDR3 is TGTGCCAGCAGCCGCGGACTAGCGGGAGTTTTGGGCGAGCAGTTCTTC. This sequence encodes CASSRGLAGVLGEQFF. The full variable domain, its missing parts supplied by reference TRBV7-3 and TRBJ2-1, is GAGVSQTPSNKVTEKGKYVELRCDPISGHTALYWYRQSLGQGPEFLIYFQGTGAADDSGLPNDRFFAVRPEGSVSTLKIQRTERGDSAVYLCASSRGLAGVLGEQFFGPGTRLTVL.

This clone was seen a handful of times. This chain connects TRBV4-3 to TRBJ1-2, with a possible D match to TRBD1 (5 bases). In germline, CDR1 is LGHNA, CDR2 YSLEER. The ends were cut back, 5 bases at V and 3 bases at J, with 10 bases in the middle. The CDR3 covers 13 residues. For the CDR3, the DNA is TGCGCCAGCAGCGGCAGGGAAGACTATGGCTACACCTTC. Translating gives CASSGREDYGYTF.

This clone has just a few counts. The chain combines TRBV9 with TRBJ2-1; 14 bases map to TRBD2. Germline assignment: CDR1 SGDLS and CDR2 YYNGEE. The ends lost 7 bases at V and 8 bases at J; junction bases unmatched: 8. This CDR3 has 15 residues. The CDR3 loop is CASRAGLAGDHEQFF. In nucleotides, the CDR3 is TGTGCCAGCCGCGCGGGACTAGCGGGAGATCATGAGCAGTTCTTC.

V is TRBV29-1 and J is TRBJ2-3; 9 nucleotides align to TRBD1. The length of the CDR3 is 15 residues. V shed 6 bases and J 0 bases; nucleotides not matched to a gene: 7. Germline CDR1 and CDR2: SQVTM and ANQGSEA. CDR3 amino acids: CSVRTGAFSTDTQYF. The CDR3, as DNA: TGCAGCGTCCGGACAGGGGCCTTTAGCACAGATACGCAGTATTTT.

This chain links TRBV9 with TRBJ2-7, with TRBD2 matching 11 bases. The CDR3 is 15 amino acids. Germline V gene data show CDR1 as SGDLS and CDR2 as YYNGEE. Trimming removed 0 bases from V and 6 bases from J; junction bases left unmatched: 5. The CDR3 protein is CASSVGSSGRSEQYF. In DNA, the CDR3 is TGTGCCAGCAGCGTAGGGTCTAGCGGGAGGTCCGAGCAGTACTTC.